A selection of T cell receptor beta chains follows, all from one sample in a study of T cell changes during pregnancy in multiple sclerosis. The table came from immunoSEQ multiplex PCR; TCRdb's copy has only in-frame clones and leaves some out. The profile shows fewer than 55,000 clones, roughly 90% of them singletons. Sequencing used peripheral blood, obtained after pregnancy. Source of these receptors: a female donor in good health, enrolled as a control in a pregnancy study. The CDR3 runs from the conserved cysteine through the conserved F or W. The D gene is left open where the match is weak. Size values are once, few and many counts, or a class for expanded clones, and some rows have none.

cdr3_nt cdr3_aa d_call clone_size j_call cdr3_length v_call
TGCGCCAGCAGCTTGACCACAGGGGGCTATGGCTACACCTTC CASSLTTGGYGYTF TRBD1 NA TRBJ1-2 14 TRBV5-1
TGCGCCAGCAGCCATGGTCAGGGGGCTCCGTCCTACGAGCAGTACTTC CASSHGQGAPSYEQYF TRBD1 NA TRBJ2-7 16 TRBV4-3
TGTGCCAGCAGTGACATCAGATTCTATGGCTACACCTTC CASSDIRFYGYTF NA NA TRBJ1-2 13 TRBV2
TGTGCCAGCAGCCCTTACAGGGGAGGAAGCAATCAGCCCCAGCATTTT CASSPYRGGSNQPQHF TRBD1 NA TRBJ1-5 16 TRBV11-2
TGTGCCACCAGCAACGGGGGGGCTGGCGAGCAGTACTTC CATSNGGAGEQYF TRBD2 NA TRBJ2-7 13 TRBV15
TGTGCCAGCAGGGCAGGGGGCACTGAAGCTTTCTTT CASRAGGTEAFF TRBD1 few TRBJ1-1 12 TRBV6-6
TGTGCCAGCAGACGGACTAGCGGGAGAACGGTGAGGGGCACAGATACGCAGTATTTT CASRRTSGRTVRGTDTQYF TRBD2 NA TRBJ2-3 19 TRBV27
TGTGCCAGCAGCTCCCGGGACAGTACTAACTATGGCTACACCTTC CASSSRDSTNYGYTF TRBD1 NA TRBJ1-2 15 TRBV7-2
TGTGCCTGGAGTGTACCAGCGGGAGGTTCAGAGACCCAGTACTTC CAWSVPAGGSETQYF TRBD2 NA TRBJ2-5 15 TRBV30
TGTGCCAGTACCGGGACTAGCGGGGCGTACGAGCAGTACTTC CASTGTSGAYEQYF TRBD2 NA TRBJ2-7 14 TRBV19